The rows below give T cell receptor beta chains drawn from one sample of a study of T cell responses to AZD1222 COVID-19 vaccine. The protocol was immunoSEQ multiplex PCR, while the TCRdb copy is restricted to in-frame clones and leaves out a portion. The table has tens of thousands of clones, roughly nine tenths seen once; the top ten hold 24%. The specimen was peripheral blood, collected on day 0 of AZD1222 vaccination. These receptors were collected from an adult in good health. Each CDR3 is given with its conserved first and last residue. A D gene is named only where the DNA matches it firmly. Part of the rows lack a size; the others show once, few, many or a class for expanded clones.

cdr3_nt cdr3_aa j_call d_call v_call clone_size cdr3_length
TGTGCCAGCAGCTTAAGGAGCGGGACCGAGACCCAGTACTTC CASSLRSGTETQYF TRBJ2-5 TRBD2 TRBV7-2 - 14
TGCGCCAGCAGCTTGGCCCCTCGGGACACCATTACATGGGGAACCTACGAGCAGTACTTC CASSLAPRDTITWGTYEQYF TRBJ2-7 - TRBV5-1 once 20
TGTGCCAGCAGCTTAGGGGACAGGAGAAGAACCTTC CASSLGDRRRTF TRBJ1-2 TRBD1 TRBV7-9 - 12
TGTGCCACCAGTGACCCCGGACAGAATGATGAAAAACTGTTTTTT CATSDPGQNDEKLFF TRBJ1-4 - TRBV24-1 - 15
TGTGCCAGCAGTGGGACTAGCGGCCCGGGGGATACGCAGTATTTT CASSGTSGPGDTQYF TRBJ2-3 TRBD2 TRBV9 - 15
TGTGCCAGCAGTTTATGGACTAGCGGCTCCTACGAGCAGTACTTC CASSLWTSGSYEQYF TRBJ2-7 TRBD2 TRBV28 - 15
TGCAGCGTTGTCCCCACAGTTCTTGCGGGAGGGAGGTACGAGACCCAGTACTTC CSVVPTVLAGGRYETQYF TRBJ2-5 TRBD2 TRBV29-1 - 18
TGTGCCAGCAGCCCCCGGACTAGCGGGGGTGAGCAGTTCTTC CASSPRTSGGEQFF TRBJ2-1 TRBD2 TRBV11-2 - 14
TGTGCCAGCAGCTTGGCCCAGGGGCTATCGAATGGCTACACCTTC CASSLAQGLSNGYTF TRBJ1-2 - TRBV5-6 - 15
TGTGCCAGCAGTGAAGCCTTACGAGGGGACACTGAAGCTTTCTTT CASSEALRGDTEAFF TRBJ1-1 - TRBV2 - 15
TGTGCCAGCAGCCAGGACCCGTGGGAGCAGTACTTC CASSQDPWEQYF TRBJ2-7 - TRBV5-5 - 12
TGCGCCAGCAGTGAGTCGAACACTGAAGCTTTCTTT CASSESNTEAFF TRBJ1-1 - TRBV10-1 once 12
TGTGCCGTGGAGTCCGGGGAGCTGTTTTTT CAVESGELFF TRBJ2-2 - TRBV25-1 - 10
TGTGCCAGCAGAACCGGGACTACTAGACTCTACGAGCAGTACTTC CASRTGTTRLYEQYF TRBJ2-7 TRBD2 TRBV28 once 15
TGTGCCAGCAGCCCTTCGATAGGCTATGGCGGCTATGGCTACACCTTC CASSPSIGYGGYGYTF TRBJ1-2 - TRBV3-1/TRBV3-2 - 16
TGTGCCATCAGGGGTGGCTACGAGCAGTACTTC CAIRGGYEQYF TRBJ2-7 - TRBV10-3 - 11
TGTGCCAGCAGCTTAGGGCTAGCGAGCAACTACGAGCAGTACTTC CASSLGLASNYEQYF TRBJ2-7 - TRBV11-2 - 15
TGTGCCAGCAGCCTCCAAGGAGCGGGAGGGGGAAATGAGCAGTTCTTC CASSLQGAGGGNEQFF TRBJ2-1 TRBD2 TRBV11-2 - 16
TGTGCCACCAGCAGAGGCAGAACCAGTTCCTATGGCTACACCTTC CATSRGRTSSYGYTF TRBJ1-2 - TRBV15 - 15
TGTGCCAGCAGTCCTGGACCGGTCTGGGGCTACACCTTC CASSPGPVWGYTF TRBJ1-2 - TRBV6-5 - 13
TGTGCCAGCTCATCATCGGGCCGGAACACTGAAGCTTTCTTT CASSSSGRNTEAFF TRBJ1-1 - TRBV18 once 14
TGTGCCAGCCATGTTTCACAGGGGAGGAACGAGCAGTACTTC CASHVSQGRNEQYF TRBJ2-7 - TRBV2 once 14
TGTGCCAGCAGTCTTCGAACGGGGTACAATGAGCAGTTCTTC CASSLRTGYNEQFF TRBJ2-1 - TRBV6-5 - 14
TGTGCCAGCAGCGACGACAGGGTCTACGGCTACACCTTC CASSDDRVYGYTF TRBJ1-2 TRBD1 TRBV5-6 - 13
TGTGCCAGCAGTTTAGGGCGGCGGGAGACCCAGTACTTC CASSLGRRETQYF TRBJ2-5 - TRBV12-3/TRBV12-4 - 13
TGTGCCAGCAGCCTGAACCCAGGGACTAGCGGGAGGACAGATACGCAGTATTTT CASSLNPGTSGRTDTQYF TRBJ2-3 TRBD2 TRBV28 - 18
TGTGCCAGCAGTTCCCAGGGATATACGCAGTATTTT CASSSQGYTQYF TRBJ2-3 - TRBV5-6 - 12
TGTGCCACCAGCAGCCCGACAGGGGGGTCCTACGAGCAGTACTTC CATSSPTGGSYEQYF TRBJ2-7 TRBD1 TRBV15 - 15
TGCGCCAGCAGCCAAGGGGGCCTTCGGGACAGGGACTACGAGCAGTACTTC CASSQGGLRDRDYEQYF TRBJ2-7 TRBD1 TRBV4-1 - 17
TGTGCCAGCAGACGGGGGGACCACGAGCAGTACTTC CASRRGDHEQYF TRBJ2-7 TRBD2 TRBV28 - 12
TGTGCCACCTGGGGGGGGACCTCTGGGGCCAACGTCCTGACTTTC CATWGGTSGANVLTF TRBJ2-6 TRBD2 TRBV2 once 15
TGTGCCAGCAGCCAGGGACAGGGGGGCACTGAAGCTTTCTTT CASSQGQGGTEAFF TRBJ1-1 TRBD1 TRBV3-1/TRBV3-2 - 14
TGTGCCAGCAGCTTCTCGGCGTCAGGGTCCTACGAGCAGTACTTC CASSFSASGSYEQYF TRBJ2-7 - TRBV7-2 - 15
TGTGCCAGCAGCTTGGACGTATCAGCTGAAGCTTTCTTT CASSLDVSAEAFF TRBJ1-1 - TRBV5-6 - 13
TGTGCCAGCAGCTTGACACCCACCCCAACTAATGAAAAACTGTTTTTT CASSLTPTPTNEKLFF TRBJ1-4 - TRBV5-5 few 16
TGTGCCATCAGAGGGACTAGCGGGTATAAACGGACCGGGGAGCTGTTTTTT CAIRGTSGYKRTGELFF TRBJ2-2 TRBD2 TRBV10-3 few 17
TGTGCCATCCGTCTAGCGGTGGAGGATACGCAGTATTTT CAIRLAVEDTQYF TRBJ2-3 TRBD2 TRBV7-9 - 13
TGTGCCACCAGCCGCGGACAGGGAGGGACGAATGAGCAGTTCTTC CATSRGQGGTNEQFF TRBJ2-1 - TRBV24-1 - 15
TGTGCCAGCAGCCCAACCGGGACAGGGTTTCTCGAGCAGTTCTTC CASSPTGTGFLEQFF TRBJ2-1 TRBD1 TRBV7-9 once 15
TGTGCCAGCAGCTTAGGGCAGACAGGGTATGGGACAGATACGCAGTATTTT CASSLGQTGYGTDTQYF TRBJ2-3 TRBD1 TRBV7-2 - 17
TGTGCCAGCAGCGTAGCTGGGGCCTTAATGGGAGAGCAGTACTTC CASSVAGALMGEQYF TRBJ2-7 - TRBV9 - 15